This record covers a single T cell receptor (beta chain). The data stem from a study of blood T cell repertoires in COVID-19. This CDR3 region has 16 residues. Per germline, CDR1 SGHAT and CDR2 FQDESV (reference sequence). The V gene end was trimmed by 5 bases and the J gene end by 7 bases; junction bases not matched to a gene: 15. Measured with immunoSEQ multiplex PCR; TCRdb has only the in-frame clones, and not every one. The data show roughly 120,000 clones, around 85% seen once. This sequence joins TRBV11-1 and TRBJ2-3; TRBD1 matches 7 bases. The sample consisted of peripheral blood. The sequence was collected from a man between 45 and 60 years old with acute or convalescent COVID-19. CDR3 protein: CASSPTGETGMNTQYF. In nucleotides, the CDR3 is TGTGCCAGCAGCCCGACGGGTGAGACAGGGATGAATACGCAGTATTTT.